Below are 17 T cell receptor beta chains sequenced from a single sample in a study of blood T cell repertoires in COVID-19. Sequenced by immunoSEQ multiplex PCR; TCRdb stores in-frame clones only, minus some. Seen here are about 120,000 clones, roughly four fifths observed once, and the top ten hold approximately 7.6%. The sample taken for sequencing was peripheral blood. The receptor set was obtained from a man between 65 and 85 years old with active or convalescent COVID-19.

The rearrangement joins TRBV6-6 to TRBJ2-7; 8 bases fit TRBD1. Germline V gives CDR1 MNHNY, CDR2 SVGAGI (reference sequence). The CDR3 extends over 15 amino acids. V shed 0 bases, J shed 2 bases, and the junction held 3 bases outside the gene matches. The CDR3 bases are TGTGCCAGCAGTTACTCGCGGACAGGGACCTACGAGCAGTACTTC. Translation: CASSYSRTGTYEQYF.

The chain couples TRBV30 to TRBJ2-5; D unresolved. Germline CDR1 GTSNPN, CDR2 SVGIG (reference sequence). V was pared by 0 bases and J by 5 bases, with 4 bases between. The CDR3 sequence is 11 residues long. The CDR3 is CAWSVLETQYF. CDR3 bases: TGTGCCTGGAGTGTACTTGAGACCCAGTACTTC.

V and J are TRBV3-1 (or the pseudogene TRBV3-2) and TRBJ2-5; the match to TRBD2 covers 8 bases. The CDR3 contains 15 residues. Germline CDR1 is LGHDT and CDR2 is YNNKEL (reference sequence). After removal of 3 bases from V and 5 bases from J, the junction contained 8 bases not matched to a gene. The CDR3 is CASSQSRGGLETQYF. DNA for the CDR3: TGTGCCAGCAGCCAGAGCCGGGGGGGCCTGGAGACCCAGTACTTC.

V and J are TRBV11-2 and TRBJ2-1; a weak D match, TRBD2 (6 bases). Per the germline V gene, CDR1 is SGHAT and CDR2 is FQNNGV. This CDR3 is built from 15 residues. V was cut by 1 base and J by 0 bases, with 7 bases left in between. CDR3 sequence: CASSLAGVSYNEQFF. The DNA for the CDR3 is TGTGCCAGCAGCTTAGCGGGAGTCTCCTACAATGAGCAGTTCTTC. The whole variable domain, filled in from reference TRBV11-2 and TRBJ2-1, reads EAGVAQSPRYKIIEKRQSVAFWCNPISGHATLYWYQQILGQGPKLLIQFQNNGVVDDSQLPKDRFSAERLKGVDSTLKIQPAKLEDSAVYLCASSLAGVSYNEQFFGPGTRLTVL.

This chain joins TRBV11-3 and TRBJ1-1; D not certain. Looked up from germline, CDR1 is SGHNT and CDR2 is YENEEA. With 2 bases removed from V and 4 bases from J, the gap between germline ends came to 17 bases. The CDR3 totals 16 residues. The CDR3, as DNA: TGTGCCAGCAGCTTACATAGGACGGGAATGGGCACTGAAGCTTTCTTT. Translating gives CASSLHRTGMGTEAFF.

The rearrangement uses TRBV6-5 and TRBJ2-2; 7 bases match TRBD1. The CDR3 length is 14 residues. The junction had 5 bases not matched to a gene; V was cut back by 4 bases and J by 6 bases. Germline CDR1 MNHEY, CDR2 SVGAGI. The CDR3 here is CASSSRGQSGELFF. In DNA, the CDR3 is TGTGCCAGCAGTTCTAGGGGGCAGTCCGGGGAGCTGTTTTTT.

In the case of this clone: At one boundary the junction diverges from the germline segment, which might be a read error. V and J are TRBV11-2 and TRBJ2-1; D may be TRBD2 (6 bases). The CDR3 is 13 residues long. Germline V CDR1 and CDR2: SGHAT, FQNNGV. CDR3 amino acids: CASSLLNDSPGVF. CDR3 nucleotides: TGTGCCAGCAGCTTACTAAACGACAGTCCGGGGGTCTTC.

The gene calls are TRBV25-1 and TRBJ2-7; D gene uncertain. V was shortened by 2 bases and J by 0 bases, with 8 bases between the two germline ends. The CDR3 runs 14 residues. Germline assignment: CDR1 MGHDK and CDR2 SYGVNS. DNA for the CDR3: TGTGCCAGCAGTGAACCAGGTAGCTCCTACGAGCAGTACTTC. Translating it yields CASSEPGSSYEQYF.

The chain joins TRBV5-1 to TRBJ2-1; tentative D call: TRBD2 (6 bases). The V and J ends lost 3 bases and 0 bases respectively, with 10 bases between them. The CDR3 sequence is 15 residues long. Germline CDR1 SGHRS, CDR2 YFSETQ. The CDR3 DNA sequence: TGCGCCAGCAGCTCGGAGGGGAGCTCCTACAATGAGCAGTTCTTC. Residues: CASSSEGSSYNEQFF.

The rearrangement links TRBV16 to TRBJ2-1; D is ambiguous. Trimming took off 1 base at V and 9 bases at J, with 10 bases between the two ends. The germline CDR1 and CDR2 sequences are KGHSY and FQNENV. The length of the CDR3 is 13 residues. CDR3 sequence: CASSQFRVGEQFF. The CDR3 coding sequence is TGTGCCAGCAGCCAATTCCGGGTGGGTGAGCAGTTCTTC.

The DNA of the CDR3 is TGTGCCAGCAGTTACTCGGAGTCCGGTTATGGCTACACCTTC. Translating gives CASSYSESGYGYTF. The J gene is TRBJ1-2, the V gene TRBV6-5, with D unresolved. Trimming cost V 0 bases and J 5 bases, with 10 bases left between them. The CDR3 loop spans 14 amino acids. Looked up from germline, CDR1 is MNHEY and CDR2 is SVGAGI.

This sequence joins TRBV5-6 and TRBJ1-1; 7 bases are a match to TRBD1. The V and J ends lost 4 bases and 4 bases, in that order; junction bases with no gene match: 16. This CDR3 region has 17 residues. CDR1 is SGHDT and CDR2 is YYEEEE in the germline V gene. CDR3 loop: CASSLGFRQGKATEAFF. In DNA form, the CDR3 reads TGTGCCAGCAGCCTTGGATTTAGACAGGGTAAGGCCACTGAAGCTTTCTTT. The full variable domain, with the rest looked up from reference TRBV5-6 and TRBJ1-1, is DAGVTQSPTHLIKTRGQQVTLRCSPKSGHDTVSWYQQALGQGPQFIFQYYEEEERQRGNFPDRFSGHQFPNYSSELNVNALLLGDSALYLCASSLGFRQGKATEAFFGQGTRLTVV.

The chain employs TRBV2 and TRBJ2-3, with a possible D match to TRBD1 (6 bases). This CDR3 contains 16 residues. Deletions cut 3 bases from V and 6 bases from J, with 19 bases between. Germline V gene data show CDR1 as SNHLY and CDR2 as FYNNEI. Written as DNA, the CDR3 is TGTGCCAGCAGTGAGGCCCCAGGGGTCCTGGGTGATACGCAGTATTTT. Translating gives CASSEAPGVLGDTQYF.

The chain is built from TRBV28 and TRBJ2-7, with TRBD2 as a possible D gene (5 bases). CDR1 and CDR2 from the germline V gene are MDHEN and SYDVKM. V was clipped by 5 bases and J by 0 bases, with 11 bases between them. This CDR3 contains 14 residues. The CDR3 nucleotides are TGTGCCAGCAGTCAGGACTCACCCTCCTACGAGCAGTACTTC. It is translated as CASSQDSPSYEQYF.

V is TRBV5-1 and J is TRBJ2-1; TRBD2 might be the D (7 bases). V gave up 1 base and J gave up 8 bases, with 19 bases separating them. The CDR3 extends over 16 amino acids. Germline V gene sequence: CDR1 SGHRS, CDR2 YFSETQ. CDR3: CASSLIEGGVVDEQFF. The CDR3 bases are TGCGCCAGCAGCTTGATCGAAGGGGGGGTCGTAGATGAGCAGTTCTTC.

The gene calls are TRBV7-8 and TRBJ2-7; 8 bases map to TRBD1. Germline V gives CDR1 SGHVS, CDR2 FQNEAQ. The CDR3 covers 14 residues. V shed 5 bases and J 2 bases; nucleotides not matched to a gene: 5. This chain's CDR3 is CASSPTGVTYEQYF. The CDR3 DNA is TGTGCCAGCAGCCCGACAGGGGTAACCTACGAGCAGTACTTC. Looking up the rest from reference TRBV7-8 and TRBJ2-7 gives the full variable domain: GAGVSQSPRYKVAKRGQDVALRCDPISGHVSLFWYQQALGQGPEFLTYFQNEAQLDKSGLPSDRFFAERPEGSVSTLKIQRTQQEDSAVYLCASSPTGVTYEQYFGPGTRLTVT.

The chain links TRBV7-2 to TRBJ2-1, with 9 nucleotides matching TRBD2. The CDR3 consists of 15 residues. CDR1 SGHTA and CDR2 FQGNSA come from the germline V gene. Germline trimming cut 1 base from V and 3 bases from J; bases unmatched to any gene: 1. The CDR3 DNA sequence: TGTGCCAGCAGCTTAGGCGGGGGGGGCTACAATGAGCAGTTCTTC. Residues: CASSLGGGGYNEQFF.